The next 19 T cell receptor beta chains were all read from a single sample in a study of OX40 agonist ivuxolimab in advanced cancers. Measured with immunoSEQ multiplex PCR; TCRdb has only the in-frame clones, and not every one. In the table there are approximately 18,000 clones, about four fifths of which are singletons. The sample consisted of CD4+ or CD8+ T cells sorted from blood, taken in a trial of the OX40 agonist ivuxolimab. The receptors were gathered from an adult with an advanced solid tumor such as melanoma, head and neck, liver or kidney cancer.

The chain has TRBV19 and TRBJ1-2, with a tentative D call TRBD1 (5 bases). CDR3 length: 13 amino acids. Germline CDR1 and CDR2: LNHDA and SQIVND (reference sequence). Trimming took off 11 bases at V and 8 bases at J, with 21 bases between the two ends. This CDR3 is CAGGSGTARGYTF. The CDR3 region has the DNA TGTGCCGGGGGTTCCGGGACGGCGCGGGGCTACACCTTC.

This rearrangement joins TRBV7-2 to TRBJ2-2; no firm D call. CDR1 and CDR2 from the germline V gene are SGHTA and FQGNSA. The ends were cut back, 5 bases at V and 7 bases at J, with 2 bases in the middle. This CDR3 comprises 10 residues. This CDR3 reads CASSIGELFF. CDR3 coding DNA: TGTGCCAGCAGCATCGGGGAGCTGTTTTTT.

The chain joins TRBV4-3 to TRBJ1-2, with no clear D. V lost 0 bases to trimming and J lost 4 bases, with 6 bases between them. This CDR3 has 13 residues. Germline assignment: CDR1 LGHNA and CDR2 YSLEER. CDR3 bases: TGCGCCAGCAGCCAAGAGGACGGCTATGGCTACACCTTC. As protein: CASSQEDGYGYTF.

The J gene is TRBJ2-1, the V gene TRBV28; tentatively, D is TRBD2 (7 bases). The CDR3 sequence is 13 residues long. Germline CDR1 reads MDHEN; CDR2 reads SYDVKM. Trimming stripped 3 bases from V and 10 bases from J, with 13 bases between. CDR3: CASSFGGRREQFF. In nucleotides, the CDR3 is TGTGCCAGCAGTTTCGGGGGGCGGCGAGAGCAGTTCTTC. The full variable domain, completed using reference TRBV28 and TRBJ2-1, is DVKVTQSSRYLVKRTGEKVFLECVQDMDHENMFWYRQDPGLGLRLIYFSYDVKMKEKGDIPEGYSVSREKKERFSLILESASTNQTSMYLCASSFGGRREQFFGPGTRLTVL.

The chain joins TRBV15 to TRBJ2-5; 7 bases are shared with TRBD1. Germline values: CDR1 LNHNV, CDR2 YYDKDF (reference sequence). With 6 bases clipped from V and 5 bases from J, the junction kept 6 bases outside the gene matches. The CDR3 totals 13 residues. CDR3 bases: TGTGCCACCAGACAGACAGGGTCTGAGACCCAGTACTTC. Its translation: CATRQTGSETQYF.

The genes are TRBV6-1 and TRBJ2-3; possibly TRBD1 for D (5 bases). The CDR3 consists of 13 residues. V was clipped by 3 bases and J by 7 bases, with 11 bases between them. From germline, CDR1 is MNHNS and CDR2 SASEGT. As DNA, the CDR3 is TGTGCCAGCAGTGAGACAGCATCGTATACGCAGTATTTT. Amino acid sequence: CASSETASYTQYF.

This clone was observed a single time. V is TRBV14 and J is TRBJ2-7, with 14 bases that match TRBD2. V trimming: 5 bases; J trimming: 3 bases; junction bases outside the gene matches: 6. This CDR3 is 16 amino acids long. Germline CDR1 SGHDN, CDR2 FVKESK. CDR3 DNA sequence: TGTGCCAGCAGCGATAGGGGGACTAGCGGGAGCTACGAGCAGTACTTC. Amino acids: CASSDRGTSGSYEQYF.

CDR3 protein: CASISYNEQFF. CDR3 in DNA: TGTGCCAGCATCAGCTACAATGAGCAGTTCTTC. The genes are TRBV2 and TRBJ2-1, with D uncertain. Trimming stripped 7 bases from V and 3 bases from J, with 4 bases between. CDR1 SNHLY and CDR2 FYNNEI come from the germline V gene. The length of the CDR3 is 11 residues.

J is TRBJ1-5 and V is TRBV9; no clear D gene. The germline V gene encodes CDR1 SGDLS and CDR2 YYNGEE. This CDR3 has 14 residues. The V end lost 4 bases, the J end lost 7 bases, and 15 bases lay between the germline ends. The CDR3 DNA reads as TGTGCCAGCAGCCCCCGGCTGGCCGGCCAGCCCCAGCATTTT. Protein: CASSPRLAGQPQHF.

The chain recombines TRBV10-3 with TRBJ2-2, with D perhaps matching TRBD1 or TRBD2 (5 bases each). There are 14 residues in the CDR3. Trimming took 11 bases from V and 1 from J, leaving 14 bases between them. CDR1 is ENHRY and CDR2 is SYGVKD in the germline V gene. This chain's CDR3 is CASLGTGNTGELFF. The CDR3, as DNA: TGTGCCTCTCTGGGGACGGGGAACACCGGGGAGCTGTTTTTT.

This chain uses TRBV7-2 with TRBJ2-1; 10 bases are a match to TRBD2. This CDR3 contains 16 residues. The trim removed 5 bases at V and 6 bases at J, leaving 10 bases unmatched. Per germline, CDR1 SGHTA and CDR2 FQGNSA. Here the CDR3 reads CASSRTVAGGLNEQFF. The CDR3 DNA reads TGTGCCAGCAGCCGAACTGTAGCGGGAGGCCTCAATGAGCAGTTCTTC.

The CDR3 nucleotides read TGCAGTGCCCAGGAAGGATGGACCCAGTACTTC. Its translation is CSAQEGWTQYF. The chain joins TRBV20-1 to TRBJ2-5, with unresolved D. The V end was cut by 6 bases, the J end by 7 bases, with 12 bases between. The length of the CDR3 is 11 residues. Per germline, CDR1 DFQATT and CDR2 SNEGSKA (reference sequence).

V and J are TRBV10-2 and TRBJ2-7, with 7 bases that match TRBD2. Germline values: CDR1 WSHSY, CDR2 SAAADI. The CDR3 is made up of 14 amino acids. V shed 8 bases and J 6 bases; nucleotides not matched to a gene: 13. In DNA, the CDR3 is TGCGCCAGCCGATGGGCTAGCGGACCCCTCGAGCAGTACTTC. As protein: CASRWASGPLEQYF.

The gene calls are TRBV7-2 and TRBJ2-5, with TRBD1 matching over 7 bases. Unmatched junction bases numbered 5, after V lost 4 bases and J lost 3 bases. This CDR3 region has 14 residues. Germline V lookup: CDR1 SGHTA, CDR2 FQGNSA. This CDR3 is CASSSRTGEETQYF. CDR3 DNA: TGTGCCAGCAGCTCGCGGACAGGCGAAGAGACCCAGTACTTC.

The rearrangement links TRBV9 to TRBJ1-6; D uncertain. The CDR3 length is 14 residues. The V end lost 4 bases, the J end lost 7 bases, and 12 bases lay between the germline ends. CDR1 SGDLS and CDR2 YYNGEE come from the germline V gene. The CDR3 region has the DNA TGTGCCAGCAGCAAAGTGGAGCCGAATTCACCCCTCCACTTT. Translating gives CASSKVEPNSPLHF.

The J gene is TRBJ2-7, the V gene TRBV5-6, with 10 bases that match TRBD2. Germline assignment: CDR1 SGHDT and CDR2 YYEEEE. Trimming took 4 bases from V and 4 from J; bases not matched to a gene: 5. This CDR3 region has 14 residues. CDR3 protein: CASSASGGGYEQYF. The CDR3 nucleotides are TGTGCCAGCAGCGCCAGCGGGGGGGGGTACGAGCAGTACTTC.

The chain has TRBV19 and TRBJ2-2, with D perhaps matching TRBD1 or TRBD2 (5 bases each). CDR1 LNHDA and CDR2 SQIVND come from the germline V gene (reference sequence). The CDR3 is 15 amino acids. Trimming took 8 bases from V and 2 from J, leaving 15 bases between them. The CDR3 DNA is TGTGCCAGTGGCCGAGGGGAATTTAACACCGGGGAGCTGTTTTTT. This gives the protein CASGRGEFNTGELFF.

V gene TRBV9 combines with J gene TRBJ2-7; D tentatively reads TRBD1 or TRBD2 (6 bases each). The CDR3 loop spans 14 amino acids. Deletions cut 4 bases from V and 1 base from J, with 12 bases between. CDR1 is SGDLS and CDR2 is YYNGEE in the germline V gene. The CDR3 spells CASSPQGGSYEQYF. CDR3 coding DNA: TGTGCCAGCAGCCCCCAAGGGGGGTCCTACGAGCAGTACTTC.

This clone appeared a few times. The chain recombines TRBV11-2 with TRBJ2-2; D remains unclear. Germline lookup yields CDR1 SGHAT and CDR2 FQNNGV. V lost 1 base and J 3 bases, leaving 15 bases between the germline ends. The CDR3 sequence is 17 residues long. The CDR3 sequence: CASSLGQTHTDTGELFF. CDR3 sequence (DNA): TGTGCCAGCAGCTTAGGTCAGACCCATACTGACACCGGGGAGCTGTTTTTT.